What follows are 30 T cell receptor beta chains derived from one specimen sequenced in a study of blood T cell repertoires in COVID-19. Profiling relied on immunoSEQ multiplex PCR, and the TCRdb table lists in-frame clones only, not all of them. The sample carries 320,000 or so clones, more than 85% recorded once. Sequences were obtained from PBMCs or T cells enriched from blood (not recorded which). The receptors shown here come from a woman aged 30 to 39 who had recovered from COVID-19.

Remarks on this clone: The sample carries other DNA sequences with the same CDR3. The V and J genes are TRBV9 and TRBJ2-3; no clear D. With 0 bases removed from V and 1 base from J, the gap between germline ends came to 3 bases. This CDR3 spans 13 amino acids. CDR1 is SGDLS and CDR2 is YYNGEE in the germline V gene. CDR3 amino acids: CASSVVGTDTQYF. The CDR3 nucleotides read TGTGCCAGCAGCGTAGTCGGCACAGATACGCAGTATTTT.

The CDR3, as DNA: TGTGCCAGCAGCTTAGGCCCACGCGGGGCAGATACGCAGTATTTT. The encoded protein is CASSLGPRGADTQYF. The chain combines TRBV7-2 with TRBJ2-3; possibly TRBD2 for D (6 bases). V was pared by 1 base and J by 4 bases, with 12 bases between. The CDR3 length is 15 residues. Germline V gives CDR1 SGHTA, CDR2 FQGNSA.

The CDR3 nucleotides read TGTGCCAGCACCCCCCCTAGAGGGGGCGTAACGAACACCGGGGAGCTGTTTTTT. It yields the protein CASTPPRGGVTNTGELFF. The V gene is TRBV2, the J gene TRBJ2-2; 7 bases are a match to TRBD1. CDR3 length: 18 residues. Trimming at V came to 7 bases and at J to 0 bases, leaving 14 bases not matched to a gene. The germline CDR1 and CDR2 sequences are SNHLY and FYNNEI.

This clone was seen only a few times. This chain connects TRBV6-5 to TRBJ1-2; D is perhaps TRBD1 (6 bases). Trimming removed 4 bases at V and 4 bases at J, with 13 bases between. Germline-derived CDR1 and CDR2 are MNHEY and SVGAGI. The CDR3 runs to 14 residues. This chain's CDR3 is CASSLRQVGYGYTF. The CDR3 DNA reads as TGTGCCAGCAGTTTAAGACAGGTTGGCTATGGCTACACCTTC.

The rearrangement uses TRBV5-4 and TRBJ2-2, with TRBD2 identical over 7 bases. V dropped 3 bases and J dropped 1; count of bases not matched to a gene: 6. Germline CDR1 reads SGHNT; CDR2 reads YYREEE (reference sequence). The CDR3 is 16 amino acids. Here the CDR3 DNA reads TGTGCCAGCAGCTCGGAAGCGGGGATGAACACCGGGGAGCTGTTTTTT. Translating it yields CASSSEAGMNTGELFF.

The J gene is TRBJ2-7, the V gene TRBV4-1, with 8 bases matching TRBD1. CDR1 is MGHRA and CDR2 is YSYEKL in the germline V gene. The CDR3 contains 16 residues. With V trimmed by 1 base and J by 3 bases, 8 bases remained unmatched. The CDR3 coding sequence is TGCGCCAGCAGCCAAGCCTCCGGGACAGGCTACTACGAGCAGTACTTC. The encoded protein is CASSQASGTGYYEQYF.

The V gene is TRBV29-1, the J gene TRBJ2-7; D is perhaps TRBD1 (5 bases). CDR3 size: 12 residues. The V gene lost 2 bases and the J gene lost 2 bases, with 7 bases spanning the gap. Per the germline V gene, CDR1 is SQVTM and CDR2 is ANQGSEA. CDR3 DNA: TGCAGCGTTGAATCGGACACCTACGAGCAGTACTTC. Its protein is CSVESDTYEQYF.

V gene TRBV7-2 combines with J gene TRBJ1-1; possible D gene TRBD1, 5 bases. This CDR3 has 15 amino acids. Germline CDR1 and CDR2: SGHTA and FQGNSA. Trimming removed 1 base at V and 2 bases at J, with 11 bases between. CDR3 in DNA: TGTGCCAGCAGCTTAGGTGTGGGGACTAACACTGAAGCTTTCTTT. It translates to CASSLGVGTNTEAFF.

The rearrangement joins TRBV11-2 to TRBJ2-1; D might be TRBD2 (5 bases). V was trimmed by 6 bases and J by 0 bases, leaving 9 bases between them. CDR1 is SGHAT and CDR2 is FQNNGV in the germline V gene. The CDR3 runs 14 residues. Written as DNA, the CDR3 is TGTGCCAGCAGGGACTGGGACTCCTACAATGAGCAGTTCTTC. Translated: CASRDWDSYNEQFF.

The chain uses TRBV28 and TRBJ2-7; no definite D call. The V gene's germline CDR1 is MDHEN and CDR2 SYDVKM. The CDR3 extends over 12 amino acids. The V end lost 2 bases, the J end lost 5 bases, and 7 bases lay between the germline ends. The CDR3 sequence: CASSLQRNEQYF. The CDR3 DNA is TGTGCCAGCAGTTTACAGAGGAACGAGCAGTACTTC.

The V call is TRBV28, the J call TRBJ1-2; 11 bases match TRBD1. This CDR3 is built from 14 residues. V lost 3 bases to trimming and J lost 6 bases; unmatched junction nucleotides: 3. Germline-derived CDR1 and CDR2 are MDHEN and SYDVKM. The CDR3 sequence is CASSFWTGGNGYTF. In DNA, the CDR3 is TGTGCCAGCAGTTTCTGGACAGGGGGCAATGGCTACACCTTC.

This clone has only a few counts. V usage is TRBV3-1 (or the pseudogene TRBV3-2) and J usage is TRBJ1-5, with 7 bases identical to TRBD1. The CDR3 totals 16 residues. With V trimmed by 1 base and J by 4 bases, 7 bases remained unmatched. The germline V gene has CDR1 LGHDT and CDR2 YNNKEL (reference sequence). Here the CDR3 reads CASSQVARGTNQPQHF. The CDR3 bases are TGTGCCAGCAGCCAAGTGGCCAGGGGGACAAATCAGCCCCAGCATTTT.

J is TRBJ1-2 and V is TRBV28; D might be TRBD1 (6 bases). The CDR3 contains 14 residues. V lost 10 bases and J lost 4, with 19 bases in between. Germline V gene sequence: CDR1 MDHEN, CDR2 SYDVKM. In nucleotides, the CDR3 is TGTGCCACTCGAAAGAGGGGGGGCCCCTATGGCTACACCTTC. Amino acid sequence: CATRKRGGPYGYTF.

The V call is TRBV5-1, the J call TRBJ1-1; 9 bases map to TRBD1. The CDR3 has 15 residues. With V trimmed by 2 bases and J by 2 bases, 4 bases remained unmatched. Per the germline V gene, CDR1 is SGHRS and CDR2 is YFSETQ. CDR3 sequence reads: CASSLETGGNTEAFF. CDR3 nucleotide sequence: TGCGCCAGCAGCTTAGAGACAGGGGGTAACACTGAAGCTTTCTTT.

The rearrangement uses TRBV24-1 and TRBJ2-1; 10 bases line up with TRBD2. This CDR3 is 16 amino acids long. The germline CDR1 and CDR2 sequences are KGHDR and SFDVKD. Germline trimming cut 3 bases from V and 9 bases from J; bases unmatched to any gene: 10. CDR3 amino acids: CATSDPLAGGPPEQFF. The DNA for the CDR3 is TGTGCCACCAGTGATCCCTTAGCGGGGGGCCCTCCTGAGCAGTTCTTC.

The V and J genes are TRBV4-1 and TRBJ1-1, with 12 bases aligning to TRBD1. The CDR3 covers 17 residues. V shed 4 bases, J shed 0 bases, and the junction held 6 bases outside the gene matches. The V gene's germline CDR1 is MGHRA and CDR2 YSYEKL. CDR3 sequence: CASSPWGQGAMNTEAFF. In nucleotides, the CDR3 is TGCGCCAGCAGCCCCTGGGGACAGGGGGCCATGAACACTGAAGCTTTCTTT.

The V gene is TRBV27, the J gene TRBJ2-1, with a possible D match to TRBD1 (5 bases). The CDR3 is 16 residues long. The V end was cut by 4 bases, the J end by 7 bases, with 20 bases between. Germline V gene sequence: CDR1 MNHEY, CDR2 SMNVEV (reference sequence). The CDR3 nucleotides are TGTGCCAGCAGTTGGGCCCGGACAAGGCGTAGGAATGAGCAGTTCTTC. Translated: CASSWARTRRRNEQFF.

This rearrangement joins TRBV7-9 to TRBJ1-3, with TRBD1 matching 8 bases. The germline V gene has CDR1 SEHNR and CDR2 FQNEAQ (reference sequence). J lost 1 base, V lost 5 bases, and 10 bases had no gene match. The CDR3 runs 17 residues. The CDR3 DNA reads as TGTGCCAGCAGCCGGGGACAGGCACCCACTTCTGGAAACACCATATATTTT. Translation: CASSRGQAPTSGNTIYF.

This chain joins TRBV6-1 and TRBJ2-7; the D is unclear. CDR3 size: 15 residues. The V gene lost 2 bases and the J gene lost 3 bases, with 14 bases spanning the gap. Germline CDR1 MNHNS, CDR2 SASEGT. CDR3 residues: CASSENFGPYYEQYF. As DNA, the CDR3 is TGTGCCAGCAGTGAAAATTTTGGGCCTTACTACGAGCAGTACTTC.

The chain carries TRBV27 and TRBJ2-7; D is possibly TRBD2 (5 bases). The CDR3 covers 13 residues. The V and J ends lost 7 bases and 6 bases respectively, with 16 bases between them. Germline values: CDR1 MNHEY, CDR2 SMNVEV (reference sequence). The chain's CDR3 is CASISGGSSEQYF. In DNA form, the CDR3 reads TGTGCCAGCATATCAGGCGGGTCATCCGAGCAGTACTTC.

The chain carries TRBV5-4 and TRBJ2-2, with TRBD1 identical over 9 bases. This CDR3 region has 17 residues. V was clipped by 5 bases and J by 2 bases; unmatched bases: 10. Per germline, CDR1 SGHNT and CDR2 YYREEE (reference sequence). The CDR3 sequence: CASSHRPGQGNTGELFF. As DNA, the CDR3 is TGTGCCAGCAGTCACCGACCGGGACAGGGTAACACCGGGGAGCTGTTTTTT.

J is TRBJ1-1 and V is TRBV30, with D maybe TRBD1 (6 bases). V was shortened by 2 bases and J by 7 bases, with 8 bases between the two germline ends. The length of the CDR3 is 11 residues. The germline V gene encodes CDR1 GTSNPN and CDR2 SVGIG (reference sequence). Here the CDR3 reads CAWSRQVEAFF. CDR3 DNA sequence: TGTGCCTGGAGTAGACAGGTTGAAGCTTTCTTT.

The gene calls are TRBV10-3 and TRBJ1-2; D is perhaps TRBD1 (5 bases). Looked up from germline, CDR1 is ENHRY and CDR2 is SYGVKD. The CDR3 consists of 15 residues. Deletions cut 4 bases from V and 0 bases from J, with 12 bases between. This CDR3 reads CAISGGGDANYGYTF. CDR3 nucleotide sequence: TGTGCCATCAGTGGAGGAGGGGACGCTAACTATGGCTACACCTTC.

The sample holds a few counts of this clone. The chain has TRBV4-1 and TRBJ2-7; 13 bases fit TRBD2. Germline values: CDR1 MGHRA, CDR2 YSYEKL. Trimming took 4 bases from V and 5 from J; bases not matched to a gene: 11. This CDR3 comprises 17 residues. Here the CDR3 DNA reads TGCGCCAGCAGCCTACAATGGACTAGCGGGGGCTGGGACGAGCAGTACTTC. Encoded protein: CASSLQWTSGGWDEQYF.

This clone came up once. The chain is built from TRBV19 and TRBJ2-2; a weak D match, TRBD1 (6 bases). The CDR3 covers 14 residues. The V end lost 5 bases, the J end lost 7 bases, and 14 bases lay between the germline ends. Germline CDR1 reads LNHDA; CDR2 reads SQIVND (reference sequence). As DNA, the CDR3 is TGTGCCAGTAGTCTGACGGACAGCTACGGGGAGCTGTTTTTT. Encoded protein: CASSLTDSYGELFF.

The V gene is TRBV6-6, the J gene TRBJ2-7, with a tentative D call TRBD1 (6 bases). Germline V gene lookup returns CDR1 MNHNY and CDR2 SVGAGI (reference sequence). The CDR3 length is 13 residues. V was trimmed by 4 bases and J by 4 bases, leaving 11 bases between them. The DNA of the CDR3 is TGTGCCAGCAGTTCGACAGGAGGATACGAGCAGTACTTC. Amino acid sequence: CASSSTGGYEQYF.

As to this clone: At one end the junction does not follow the germline gene, possibly because of a read error. V gene TRBV7-9 combines with J gene TRBJ2-6; tentative D call: TRBD1 (5 bases). Germline loops: CDR1 SEHNR, CDR2 FQNEAQ (reference sequence). This CDR3 comprises 15 residues. Here the CDR3 DNA reads TGTGCCGGCAGCATCAGGGTGTCTGGGGCCAACGTCCTGACTTTC. Translated: CAGSIRVSGANVLTF.

The V call is TRBV18, the J call TRBJ1-1; D is ambiguous. The germline CDR1 and CDR2 sequences are KGHSH and LQKENI. V lost 3 bases and J lost 0, with 5 bases in between. CDR3 size: 13 residues. The CDR3 is CASSPGVNTEAFF. The CDR3 DNA reads TGTGCCAGCTCACCGGGAGTGAACACTGAAGCTTTCTTT.

This clone was picked up a small number of times. This sequence joins TRBV27 and TRBJ2-5; TRBD1 matches 9 bases. With V trimmed by 6 bases and J by 4 bases, 6 bases remained unmatched. Germline V CDR1 and CDR2: MNHEY, SMNVEV (reference sequence). The CDR3 is made up of 14 amino acids. CDR3 nucleotides: TGTGCCAGCAGGGACAGGGGAAGGCGAGAGACCCAGTACTTC. Amino acids: CASRDRGRRETQYF.

The rearrangement links TRBV28 to TRBJ2-7; 9 nucleotides match TRBD2. Trimming removed 4 bases from V and 0 bases from J; junction bases left unmatched: 22. The CDR3 spans 21 residues. Germline CDR1 and CDR2: MDHEN and SYDVKM. The CDR3 DNA reads TGTGCCAGCAGTTCGTTATTTGCGGGGGGGGTAGGTTCATTTAACTCCTACGAGCAGTACTTC. This translates into CASSSLFAGGVGSFNSYEQYF. The full variable domain, with the rest looked up from reference TRBV28 and TRBJ2-7, is DVKVTQSSRYLVKRTGEKVFLECVQDMDHENMFWYRQDPGLGLRLIYFSYDVKMKEKGDIPEGYSVSREKKERFSLILESASTNQTSMYLCASSSLFAGGVGSFNSYEQYFGPGTRLTVT.